Sequencing of this T cell receptor (beta chain) was carried out in a study of T cells in Graves' hyperthyroidism and ophthalmopathy. Study-wide findings and caveats: In blood, most of the thyroid clonotypes expanded above 0.001 were also present. The model made its ophthalmopathy prediction, and onset followed a median about 5.9 months later.

What was amplified from RNA transcripts were TCR beta CDR3 regions. TCR CDR3 underwent first-round RT-PCR with the HTBI primer set. TCRdb reprocessed the multiplex PCR reads via MiXCR and lists one record per CDR3 protein. The sample lists about 600,000 distinct CDR3 sequences, 13% to 15% occurring once. The germline V gene encodes CDR1 LGHNA and CDR2 YNFKEQ. CDR3 length equals 15 residues. V shed 0 bases and J shed 4 bases, with 9 bases lying between them. This clonotype was found a few times. Antigen unknown. Source material: blood. The sequence was obtained from a woman aged 18-29 years with Graves' ophthalmopathy. The rearrangement joins TRBV4-2 to TRBJ2-2, with D possibly being TRBD2 (5 bases). CDR3 in DNA: TGTGCCAGCAGCCAAGAAGCGGCTGGCACCGGGGAGCTGTTTTTT. Its protein product is CASSQEAAGTGELFF.